One sample yielded the 8 T cell receptor beta chains listed below, sequenced in a study of blood T cell repertoires in COVID-19. Sequencing was performed with immunoSEQ multiplex PCR; in TCRdb, only in-frame clones are kept and a portion is missing. Of 250,000 to 400,000 clones listed, approximately 90% were seen once; the top ten hold 1.5% to 2%. Sequencing was carried out using peripheral blood. These receptors were obtained from a woman in her 30s with COVID-19, enrolled during active disease.

The CDR3 bases are TGTGCCACCTCGAACAGGGGTTATGGCTACACCTTC. It yields the protein CATSNRGYGYTF. The J gene is TRBJ1-2, the V gene TRBV24-1, with 7 bases aligning to TRBD1. The V gene's germline CDR1 is KGHDR and CDR2 SFDVKD. The CDR3 runs to 12 residues. J lost 5 bases, V lost 9 bases, and 5 bases had no gene match.

The chain has TRBV5-5 and TRBJ2-7; D call uncertain. V was trimmed by 0 bases and J by 6 bases, leaving 4 bases between them. The CDR3 contains 11 residues. Germline V gene data show CDR1 as SGHKS and CDR2 as YYEKEE (reference sequence). Here the CDR3 reads CASSLGGEQYF. Here the CDR3 DNA reads TGTGCCAGCAGCTTGGGAGGCGAGCAGTACTTC.

This chain uses TRBV2 with TRBJ2-3; D not certain. The ends were cut back, 6 bases at V and 3 bases at J, with 10 bases in the middle. Germline V gives CDR1 SNHLY, CDR2 FYNNEI. The CDR3 spans 13 residues. As DNA, the CDR3 is TGTGCCAGCAGGTTCTATCCGACAGATACGCAGTATTTT. As protein: CASRFYPTDTQYF.

The genes are TRBV7-2 and TRBJ1-5; 7 bases line up with TRBD1. The CDR3 length is 15 residues. CDR1 and CDR2 (germline): SGHTA, FQGNSA. The ends lost 5 bases at V and 1 base at J; junction bases unmatched: 5. CDR3 bases: TGTGCCAGCAGCGGCGCAGGGGGGAGCAATCAGCCCCAGCATTTT. As protein: CASSGAGGSNQPQHF.

The rearrangement links TRBV19 to TRBJ2-1; D possibly corresponds to TRBD1 (5 bases). Germline V gives CDR1 LNHDA, CDR2 SQIVND (reference sequence). The length of the CDR3 is 17 residues. V lost 4 bases, J lost 5 bases, and 21 bases lay in between. As DNA, the CDR3 is TGTGCCAGTAGTACCCCCCGGGTCAGGGTAATTGACAATGAGCAGTTCTTC. Amino acid sequence: CASSTPRVRVIDNEQFF.

The chain is built from TRBV6-4 and TRBJ1-6; 9 nucleotides agree with TRBD1. V was pared by 10 bases and J by 6 bases, with 19 bases of the junction left unmatched. This CDR3 contains 18 residues. Germline V gives CDR1 MRHNA, CDR2 SNTAGT. CDR3 nucleotides: TGTGCCAAGAACCGGGACAGGGACGGCCCTAATACTAATTCACCCCTCCACTTT. Amino acid sequence: CAKNRDRDGPNTNSPLHF.

In this sample, this clone turned up once. CDR3 nucleotides: TGTGCCAGCAGTCTCACGGGACAGGGGCGGACCGGGGAGCTGTTTTTT. It encodes CASSLTGQGRTGELFF. The chain recombines TRBV5-6 with TRBJ2-2; 10 bases align to TRBD1. CDR1 and CDR2 from the germline V gene are SGHDT and YYEEEE. CDR3 length equals 16 residues. Trimming removed 5 bases from V and 5 bases from J; junction bases left unmatched: 9.

This clone was counted only a few times. The chain carries TRBV6-1 and TRBJ1-1; no definite D call. V was shortened by 2 bases and J by 4 bases, with 11 bases between the two germline ends. The CDR3 is 14 residues long. Germline values: CDR1 MNHNS, CDR2 SASEGT. Written as DNA, the CDR3 is TGTGCCAGCAGTGAACCAGCTAGTTTCACTGAAGCTTTCTTT. The encoded protein is CASSEPASFTEAFF.